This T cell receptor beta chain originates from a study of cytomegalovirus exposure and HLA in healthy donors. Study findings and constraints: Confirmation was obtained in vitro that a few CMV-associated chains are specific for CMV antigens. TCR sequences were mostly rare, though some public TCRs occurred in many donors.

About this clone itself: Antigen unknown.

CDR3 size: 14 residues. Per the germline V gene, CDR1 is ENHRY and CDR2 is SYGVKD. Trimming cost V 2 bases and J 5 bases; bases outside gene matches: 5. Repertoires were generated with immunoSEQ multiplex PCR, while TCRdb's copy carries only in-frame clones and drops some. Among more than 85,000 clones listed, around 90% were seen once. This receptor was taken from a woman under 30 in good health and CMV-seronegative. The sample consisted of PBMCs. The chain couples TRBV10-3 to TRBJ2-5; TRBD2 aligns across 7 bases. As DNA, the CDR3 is TGTGCCATCAGTGAGAGGTTGGGAGGGGAGACCCAGTACTTC. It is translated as CAISERLGGETQYF.